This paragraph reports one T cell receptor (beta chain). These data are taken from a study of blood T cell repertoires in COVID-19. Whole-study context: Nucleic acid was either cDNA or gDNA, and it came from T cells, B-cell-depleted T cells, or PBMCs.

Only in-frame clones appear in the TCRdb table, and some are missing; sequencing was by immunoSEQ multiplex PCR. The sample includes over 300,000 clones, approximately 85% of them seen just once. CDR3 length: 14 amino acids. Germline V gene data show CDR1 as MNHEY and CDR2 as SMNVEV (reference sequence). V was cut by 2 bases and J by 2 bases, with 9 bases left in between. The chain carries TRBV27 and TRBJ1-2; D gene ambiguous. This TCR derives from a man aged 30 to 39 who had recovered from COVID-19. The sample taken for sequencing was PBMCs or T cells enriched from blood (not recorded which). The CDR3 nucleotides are TGTGCCAGCAGTTTACAGTACAGCAACTATGGCTACACCTTC. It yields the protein CASSLQYSNYGYTF.